The 27 T cell receptor beta chains presented below share a single source sample, sequenced in a study of cytomegalovirus exposure and HLA in healthy donors (dated by TCRdb to 2017 to 2019). The library was produced with the immunoSEQ multiplex PCR assay. The multiplex PCR relied on a mix of 60 forward primers for TCR Vbeta segments and 13 reverse primers for TCR Jbeta segments. In its TCRdb copy, this immuneACCESS table keeps in-frame sequences only and misses some clones. Where compared with another copy, unresolved V genes explain less than half of these, and the others have no known cause. The sample table lists around 120,000 clones, around 84% of them with a count of one. Roughly 6% of the sample comes from the top ten. The sample was PBMCs. The receptors come from a woman aged 40 to 50 in good health and CMV-seronegative.

This rearrangement joins TRBV7-9 to TRBJ1-2, with D unclear. This CDR3 has 14 residues. Trimming stripped 1 base from V and 4 bases from J, with 10 bases between. Germline values: CDR1 SEHNR, CDR2 FQNEAQ (reference sequence). This CDR3 reads CASSLETKTYGYTF. CDR3 in DNA: TGTGCCAGCAGCTTAGAAACTAAGACCTATGGCTACACCTTC.

This chain joins TRBV27 and TRBJ1-6, with D possibly matching TRBD1 (5 bases). Trimming cost V 6 bases and J 6 bases, with 18 bases left between them. Germline V gene sequence: CDR1 MNHEY, CDR2 SMNVEV (reference sequence). This CDR3 is built from 16 residues. The CDR3 nucleotides read TGTGCCAGCAGCCCCGCCGGGGGAGCCCTTAATTCACCCCTCCACTTT. Translation: CASSPAGGALNSPLHF.

The chain uses TRBV29-1 and TRBJ2-3; 8 bases are shared with TRBD2. The CDR3 is 15 amino acids. Germline V CDR1 and CDR2: SQVTM, ANQGSEA. Trimming took 6 bases from V and 2 from J; bases not matched to a gene: 10. CDR3 bases: TGCAGCGTAACCGTGGGACTAGGATCCACAGATACGCAGTATTTT. Protein: CSVTVGLGSTDTQYF.

This chain links TRBV18 with TRBJ2-1, with D possibly matching TRBD2 (7 bases). The CDR3 spans 16 residues. Trimming cost V 3 bases and J 12 bases, with 24 bases left between them. Germline V gives CDR1 KGHSH, CDR2 LQKENI. The DNA for the CDR3 is TGTGCCAGCTCACCGACAGGTGCGGGAGTCACGCTTGTGCAGTTCTTC. Translating gives CASSPTGAGVTLVQFF. Variable domain in full (rest from reference TRBV18 and TRBJ2-1): NAGVMQNPRHLVRRRGQEARLRCSPMKGHSHVYWYRQLPEEGLKFMVYLQKENIIDESGMPKERFSAEFPKEGPSILRIQQVVRGDSAAYFCASSPTGAGVTLVQFFGPGTRLTVL.

The V gene is TRBV19, the J gene TRBJ1-1; 7 nucleotides align to TRBD1. J lost 0 bases, V lost 2 bases, and 0 bases had no gene match. This CDR3 is built from 14 residues. Germline CDR1 is LNHDA and CDR2 is SQIVND (reference sequence). The CDR3 sequence is CASSITGVNTEAFF. The CDR3 DNA reads as TGTGCCAGTAGTATAACAGGGGTGAACACTGAAGCTTTCTTT.

V is TRBV10-1 and J is TRBJ2-1; the D is unclear. The CDR3 is 13 residues long. Trimming stripped 6 bases from V and 6 bases from J, with 12 bases between. Per germline, CDR1 WNHNN and CDR2 SYGVQD (reference sequence). Written as DNA, the CDR3 is TGCGCCAGCAGCCTCGAGGCCACCAATGAGCAGTTCTTC. This codes for CASSLEATNEQFF.

V and J are TRBV5-4 and TRBJ2-7, with 9 bases lining up with TRBD1. Trimming cost V 4 bases and J 2 bases; bases outside gene matches: 10. The CDR3 runs to 16 residues. Germline lookup yields CDR1 SGHNT and CDR2 YYREEE (reference sequence). The CDR3 here is CASSPGGDRAAYEQYF. In nucleotides, the CDR3 is TGTGCCAGCAGCCCGGGCGGGGACAGGGCCGCCTACGAGCAGTACTTC.

The chain couples TRBV6-4 to TRBJ1-5; 7 bases match TRBD1. CDR1 and CDR2 (germline): MRHNA, SNTAGT. This CDR3 comprises 14 residues. The trim removed 3 bases at V and 3 bases at J, leaving 2 bases unmatched. CDR3 amino acids: CASSEQGNNQPQHF. CDR3 sequence (DNA): TGTGCCAGCAGTGAACAGGGGAACAATCAGCCCCAGCATTTT.

The chain carries TRBV5-1 and TRBJ2-3, with 10 bases matching TRBD2. Trimming at V came to 0 bases and at J to 2 bases, leaving 9 bases not matched to a gene. This CDR3 comprises 18 residues. Germline assignment: CDR1 SGHRS and CDR2 YFSETQ. The CDR3 loop reads CASSLGAGLAGATDTQYF. The CDR3 DNA is TGCGCCAGCAGCTTGGGGGCAGGGCTAGCGGGAGCCACAGATACGCAGTATTTT.

The sample holds a few counts of this clone. The rearrangement links TRBV27 to TRBJ2-1; 7 positions match TRBD2. The CDR3 covers 13 residues. The germline V gene encodes CDR1 MNHEY and CDR2 SMNVEV (reference sequence). With V trimmed by 6 bases and J by 9 bases, 8 bases remained unmatched. CDR3 sequence (DNA): TGTGCCAGCAGAAGGCGGGAGCGAGGTGAGCAGTTCTTC. It specifies CASRRRERGEQFF.

The V gene is TRBV18, the J gene TRBJ2-7; 9 bases match TRBD1. The J segment lost 4 bases and the V segment lost 5 bases, leaving 0 bases of the junction unmatched. Germline V CDR1 and CDR2: KGHSH, LQKENI. This CDR3 spans 12 amino acids. The CDR3 sequence is CASSGQGYEQYF. The CDR3 DNA reads as TGTGCCAGCTCAGGACAGGGGTACGAGCAGTACTTC.

This sequence joins TRBV27 and TRBJ2-2; D unclear. This CDR3 region has 13 residues. V was trimmed by 6 bases and J by 6 bases, leaving 11 bases between them. CDR1 MNHEY and CDR2 SMNVEV come from the germline V gene (reference sequence). The CDR3 DNA is TGTGCCAGCAGGCCATCGGAGCCCGGGGAGCTGTTTTTT. It is translated as CASRPSEPGELFF.

V and J are TRBV18 and TRBJ1-4; D gene ambiguous. This CDR3 is 13 amino acids long. V was clipped by 6 bases and J by 5 bases, with 10 bases between them. CDR1 KGHSH and CDR2 LQKENI come from the germline V gene. The chain's CDR3 is CASSRDGNEKLFF. CDR3 DNA sequence: TGTGCCAGCTCCCGCGACGGGAATGAAAAACTGTTTTTT.

For the CDR3, the DNA is TGTGCCAGCAGTTTTACAGGGGGCGCTTGGAATGAGCAGTTCTTC. This sequence encodes CASSFTGGAWNEQFF. This rearrangement joins TRBV28 to TRBJ2-1, with TRBD1 matching 9 bases. The CDR3 length is 15 residues. Trimming at V came to 3 bases and at J to 7 bases, leaving 7 bases not matched to a gene. In germline, CDR1 is MDHEN, CDR2 SYDVKM.

CDR3 sequence reads: CASSLALGQGINEQFF. The CDR3 DNA reads as TGTGCCAGCAGCTTAGCGCTCGGACAGGGCATCAATGAGCAGTTCTTC. V gene TRBV7-2 combines with J gene TRBJ2-1; 8 bases line up with TRBD1. Germline CDR1 and CDR2: SGHTA and FQGNSA. The J segment lost 6 bases and the V segment lost 0 bases, leaving 7 bases of the junction unmatched. There are 16 residues in the CDR3.

The rearrangement uses TRBV5-1 and TRBJ2-3; 8 positions agree with TRBD1. The J segment lost 2 bases and the V segment lost 4 bases, leaving 12 bases of the junction unmatched. The CDR3 contains 17 residues. Germline V gene lookup returns CDR1 SGHRS and CDR2 YFSETQ. The CDR3 DNA follows: TGCGCCAGCAGCCCCTATCCAGGGGGCTTTGCCACAGATACGCAGTATTTT. Protein product: CASSPYPGGFATDTQYF. Full variable domain (outside the CDR3, taken from reference TRBV5-1 and TRBJ2-3): KAGVTQTPRYLIKTRGQQVTLSCSPISGHRSVSWYQQTPGQGLQFLFEYFSETQRNKGNFPGRFSGRQFSNSRSEMNVSTLELGDSALYLCASSPYPGGFATDTQYFGPGTRLTVL.

This chain uses TRBV10-2 with TRBJ2-7, with TRBD1 as a possible D gene (6 bases). From germline, CDR1 is WSHSY and CDR2 SAAADI. The CDR3 extends over 12 amino acids. Trimming shortened V by 7 bases and J by 3 bases, and 10 bases separated the two germline ends. The CDR3 reads CASTTGLYEQYF. CDR3 sequence (DNA): TGCGCCAGCACGACAGGACTCTACGAGCAGTACTTC.

This clone was counted once. V usage is TRBV7-2 and J usage is TRBJ1-2; weak D call: TRBD1 (5 bases). Trimming took 7 bases from V and 2 from J, leaving 17 bases between them. Germline CDR1 and CDR2: SGHTA and FQGNSA. The CDR3 has 15 residues. The CDR3 DNA reads TGTGCCAGCACCCCTCTGGTGGGGGGAAACTATGGCTACACCTTC. Protein: CASTPLVGGNYGYTF.

The chain is built from TRBV5-1 and TRBJ2-7; possibly TRBD1 for D (5 bases). V was clipped by 0 bases and J by 2 bases, with 9 bases between them. The CDR3 has 14 residues. Looked up from germline, CDR1 is SGHRS and CDR2 is YFSETQ. The CDR3 nucleotides read TGCGCCAGCAGCTTGGGGTCAGGGACCTACGAGCAGTACTTC. This sequence encodes CASSLGSGTYEQYF.

The genes are TRBV14 and TRBJ1-1, with D possibly matching TRBD1 (5 bases). The germline V gene has CDR1 SGHDN and CDR2 FVKESK. The CDR3 spans 17 residues. V gave up 3 bases and J gave up 3 bases, with 20 bases separating them. Written as DNA, the CDR3 is TGTGCCAGCAGCCAGGGCGGTAGGGGCCTGGGGTACACTGAAGCTTTCTTT. It codes for CASSQGGRGLGYTEAFF. Using reference TRBV14 and TRBJ1-1 for the parts outside the CDR3, the full variable domain is EAGVTQFPSHSVIEKGQTVTLRCDPISGHDNLYWYRRVMGKEIKFLLHFVKESKQDESGMPNNRFLAERTGGTYSTLKVQPAELEDSGVYFCASSQGGRGLGYTEAFFGQGTRLTVV.

V usage is TRBV28 and J usage is TRBJ1-2, with 7 bases identical to TRBD1. Germline CDR1 and CDR2: MDHEN and SYDVKM. The CDR3 covers 13 residues. V lost 11 bases to trimming and J lost 4 bases; unmatched junction nucleotides: 10. The CDR3 loop is CAARSGGIYGYTF. DNA for the CDR3: TGTGCCGCCCGCTCAGGGGGGATCTATGGCTACACCTTC.

This clone showed up just a few times. This chain joins TRBV4-3 and TRBJ2-1; D not certain. Per germline, CDR1 LGHNA and CDR2 YSLEER. The CDR3 covers 16 residues. The germline V and J ends were trimmed by 0 bases and 3 bases, with 12 bases remaining between them. The DNA of the CDR3 is TGCGCCAGCAGCCAAGACCTGGCTGACTTCTACAATGAGCAGTTCTTC. Its protein product is CASSQDLADFYNEQFF.

The V gene is TRBV19, the J gene TRBJ1-3, with 7 bases that match TRBD1. Per the germline V gene, CDR1 is LNHDA and CDR2 is SQIVND (reference sequence). This CDR3 has 15 residues. Trimming at V came to 7 bases and at J to 3 bases, leaving 9 bases not matched to a gene. This CDR3 reads CASTRTGRVGNTIYF. In DNA form, the CDR3 reads TGTGCCAGTACCAGGACAGGAAGAGTTGGAAACACCATATATTTT.

The CDR3 DNA is TGTGCCAGCCCCAAGTCCGGGGGGGGGTTAGGCACAGATACGCAGTATTTT. Protein product: CASPKSGGGLGTDTQYF. This chain uses TRBV28 with TRBJ2-3; 8 bases agree with TRBD2. Germline values: CDR1 MDHEN, CDR2 SYDVKM. This CDR3 has 17 amino acids. The ends lost 8 bases at V and 1 base at J; junction bases unmatched: 14.

The V call is TRBV13, the J call TRBJ1-1; the match to TRBD1 covers 9 bases. From germline, CDR1 is PRHDT and CDR2 FYEKMQ (reference sequence). This CDR3 spans 15 amino acids. J was trimmed by 1 base and V by 5 bases; bases with no gene match: 5. Written as DNA, the CDR3 is TGTGCCAGCAGCCGCATACAGGGGGCGAACACTGAAGCTTTCTTT. This encodes CASSRIQGANTEAFF.

V and J are TRBV7-9 and TRBJ1-1; D perhaps matches TRBD1 (6 bases). Germline CDR1 reads SEHNR; CDR2 reads FQNEAQ (reference sequence). Deletions cut 4 bases from V and 4 bases from J, with 16 bases between. The CDR3 is 15 residues long. The CDR3 sequence is CASSSDGGGSTEAFF. In DNA form, the CDR3 reads TGTGCCAGCAGCTCCGATGGCGGGGGCTCCACTGAAGCTTTCTTT.

The V and J genes are TRBV2 and TRBJ2-7; 11 nucleotides align to TRBD2. The V segment lost 5 bases and the J segment 0 bases; nucleotides outside the gene matches: 9. CDR1 is SNHLY, CDR2 FYNNEI, per germline. The CDR3 totals 17 residues. CDR3 sequence (DNA): TGTGCCAGCAGTTTCCCTAGCGGGAGGCCTTTCTCCTACGAGCAGTACTTC. Protein sequence: CASSFPSGRPFSYEQYF.